This T cell receptor beta chain was retrieved from a study of blood T cells in healthy people across ages. Study conclusions and caveats: Donors of long life had a larger count of naive CD4+ cells and greater diversity than aged donors.

The CDR3 is made up of 14 amino acids. The V gene lost 0 bases and the J gene lost 2 bases, with 7 bases spanning the gap. The V gene's germline CDR1 is LGHDT and CDR2 YNNKEL (reference sequence). Samples each yielded at least 5 micrograms of total RNA. Points on this clonotype: The target antigen is unknown.

The use of a sample-barcoded 5' primer and a J-beta primer mix characterized a second PCR of about 7 to 12 cycles. TCRdb reprocessed the 5' RACE reads with MiXCR, giving one entry per CDR3 protein. In the table there are around 1,500,000 distinct CDR3 sequences, 28% of which are singletons. The TCR originated in a woman aged 25-40 years in good health. This sequence joins TRBV3-1 and TRBJ1-2; D unresolved. The specimen sequenced was blood. CDR3 sequence: CASSQDLDNYGYTF. The CDR3 nucleotides are TGTGCCAGCAGCCAAGATTTGGACAACTATGGCTACACCTTC.